The rows below give T cell receptor beta chains drawn from one sample of a study of cytomegalovirus exposure and HLA in healthy donors. Sequenced by immunoSEQ multiplex PCR; TCRdb stores in-frame clones only, minus some. The table shows approximately 41,000 clones, with roughly 91% occurring only once. Source material: PBMCs. These receptors originate from a man aged 18 to 30 in good health and CMV-seronegative. Each CDR3 is given with its conserved first and last residue. D genes are given only for firm matches. Only part of the rows carry a size: once, few, many, or a class if the clone is expanded.

d_gene,j_gene,len,abundance,v_gene,CDR3aa,CDR3nt
-,TRBJ2-1,16,-,TRBV15,CATSRVTGSSYNEQFF,TGTGCCACCAGCAGAGTAACCGGGAGCTCCTACAATGAGCAGTTCTTC
TRBD2,TRBJ2-1,15,-,TRBV29-1,CSVDDSGRGSSPEFF,TGCAGCGTTGACGACAGCGGGAGAGGCTCCTCTCCTGAGTTCTTC
-,TRBJ2-7,15,-,TRBV9,CASSVEGSGFDEQYF,TGTGCCAGCAGCGTAGAAGGTTCAGGGTTCGACGAGCAGTACTTC
TRBD2,TRBJ2-7,17,-,TRBV19,CASSFENPTSGFYEQYF,TGTGCCAGTAGTTTTGAGAATCCGACTAGCGGGTTTTACGAGCAGTACTTC
TRBD2,TRBJ2-1,13,-,TRBV27,CASRRTSGRVGFF,TGTGCCAGCAGGAGGACTAGCGGGAGGGTGGGGTTCTTC
TRBD2,TRBJ2-4,16,-,TRBV5-8,CASSRPLSGSKNIQYF,TGTGCCAGCAGCCGTCCACTTAGCGGGAGCAAAAACATTCAGTACTTC
TRBD2,TRBJ2-5,14,-,TRBV2,CASSDAGGRETQYF,TGTGCCAGCAGTGACGCGGGAGGGCGGGAGACCCAGTACTTC
TRBD1,TRBJ2-6,17,-,TRBV2,CASRGQATDSGANVLTF,TGTGCCAGCAGGGGACAGGCAACTGACTCTGGGGCCAACGTCCTGACTTTC
TRBD1,TRBJ2-2,15,-,TRBV6-1,CASSTGTGNTGELFF,TGTGCCAGCAGTACCGGGACAGGGAACACCGGGGAGCTGTTTTTT
TRBD1,TRBJ1-1,14,-,TRBV7-9,CASSSRTGQTEAFF,TGTGCCAGCAGCTCCCGGACAGGACAAACTGAAGCTTTCTTT
TRBD1,TRBJ1-2,14,-,TRBV7-2,CASSLQGADYGYTF,TGTGCCAGCAGCCTACAGGGGGCGGACTATGGCTACACCTTC
-,TRBJ1-3,15,-,TRBV4-1,CASSQDAIGVYTIYF,TGCGCCAGCAGCCAAGACGCGATCGGGGTATACACCATATATTTT
TRBD1,TRBJ2-1,17,-,TRBV27,CASQGTAFRSSYNEQFF,TGTGCCAGCCAAGGGACAGCCTTTAGGAGCTCCTACAATGAGCAGTTCTTC
-,TRBJ1-2,13,-,TRBV6-6,CASSPTGGRGYTF,TGTGCCAGCAGCCCGACAGGCGGGAGGGGCTACACCTTC
TRBD2,TRBJ2-7,16,-,TRBV7-8,CASSLTAAGDNYEQYF,TGTGCCAGCAGCCTCACCGCAGCGGGGGACAATTACGAGCAGTACTTC
-,TRBJ2-1,13,few,TRBV11-2,CASSLDSAGRQFF,TGTGCCAGCAGCTTAGATTCGGCAGGAAGACAGTTCTTC
TRBD1,TRBJ2-5,16,-,TRBV18,CASSPYTNRGQETQYF,TGTGCCAGCTCACCTTATACCAACAGGGGACAAGAGACCCAGTACTTC
-,TRBJ1-1,13,-,TRBV19,CASSLRGNTEAFF,TGTGCCAGTAGCCTCAGGGGTAACACTGAAGCTTTCTTT
-,TRBJ1-6,17,once,TRBV19,CASSIDRADSYNSPLHF,TGTGCCAGTAGTATAGACAGGGCGGACTCCTATAATTCACCCCTCCACTTT
-,TRBJ2-3,17,once,TRBV7-9,CASSLGSRTLHTDTQYF,TGTGCCAGCAGCTTAGGGTCTAGGACTTTACACACAGATACGCAGTATTTT
-,TRBJ2-2,15,-,TRBV30,CAWSVRNRETGELFF,TGTGCCTGGAGTGTACGGAACAGGGAAACCGGGGAGCTGTTTTTT
-,TRBJ1-2,13,-,TRBV27,CASSLAGTGGYTF,TGTGCCAGCAGTTTAGCAGGGACTGGTGGCTACACCTTC
-,TRBJ1-2,12,-,TRBV29-1,CSVERGVYGYTF,TGCAGCGTTGAAAGGGGCGTCTATGGCTACACCTTC
TRBD2,TRBJ2-7,15,-,TRBV12-5,CASGLVVGGAYEQYF,TGTGCTAGTGGTTTGGTAGTTGGGGGGGCCTACGAGCAGTACTTC
-,TRBJ1-1,15,-,TRBV5-6,CASSFRRVGVTEAFF,TGTGCCAGCAGCTTTCGCAGGGTTGGGGTCACTGAAGCTTTCTTT
TRBD2,TRBJ2-3,16,-,TRBV6-5,CASSSGTSGKADTQYF,TGTGCCAGCAGTTCCGGGACTAGCGGGAAGGCTGATACGCAGTATTTT
TRBD1,TRBJ2-1,16,-,TRBV9,CASSVGMGQRYNEQFF,TGTGCCAGCAGCGTAGGTATGGGACAGCGATACAATGAGCAGTTCTTC
TRBD1,TRBJ2-3,16,-,TRBV28,CASRGQGEWETDTQYF,TGTGCCAGCAGAGGACAGGGGGAATGGGAGACAGATACGCAGTATTTT
-,TRBJ1-1,13,-,TRBV2,CASSPPGGTEAFF,TGTGCCAGCAGTCCCCCGGGAGGGACTGAAGCTTTCTTT
-,TRBJ2-2,15,-,TRBV10-3,CAISESNPGTGELFF,TGTGCCATCAGTGAGTCGAATCCGGGCACCGGGGAGCTGTTTTTT
TRBD2,TRBJ2-1,14,once,TRBV5-1,CASSMTSGRDEQFF,TGCGCCAGCAGCATGACTAGCGGGAGGGATGAGCAGTTCTTC
-,TRBJ2-3,15,-,TRBV5-1,CASSPRMEGTDTQYF,TGCGCCAGCAGCCCCCGAATGGAGGGGACAGATACGCAGTATTTT